The rows below give T cell receptor beta chains drawn from one sample of a study of regulatory T cells in long-lasting Graves disease. TCRdb processed the multiplex PCR reads anew with MiXCR; each CDR3 protein has one entry. The table lists fewer than 550,000 distinct CDR3 sequences, around a fifth of them singletons, with roughly 7% in the top ten. The sequenced sample was peripheral blood mononuclear cells (PBMCs), obtained when the disease was refractory, from a patient treated with antithyroid drugs. The receptor set was obtained from a female donor with Graves disease. CDR3s include the opening cysteine and the closing phenylalanine or tryptophan. A D gene is named only where the DNA matches it firmly. Clone sizes are given selectively: once, few, many, or a class where the clone is expanded.

CDR3aa	CDR3nt	v_gene	j_gene	d_gene	abundance
CASSLEDTGANVLTF	TGTGCCAGCAGCTTAGAAGATACTGGGGCCAACGTCCTGACTTTC	TRBV7-2	TRBJ2-6	-	few
CASSLASGQPQPEQYF	TGCGCCAGCAGCTTGGCCTCGGGACAACCCCAACCTGAGCAGTACTTC	TRBV5-1	TRBJ2-7	-	-
CASTREGETQYF	TGTGCCAGCACCCGAGAGGGGGAGACCCAGTACTTC	TRBV7-2	TRBJ2-5	-	many
CSVEVQQTSYGYTF	TGCAGCGTTGAAGTGCAGCAAACGTCCTATGGCTACACCTTC	TRBV29-1	TRBJ1-2	-	few
CASSVGYRTDGYTF	TGTGCCAGCAGCGTAGGTTATCGGACGGATGGCTACACCTTC	TRBV9	TRBJ1-2	-	few
CASSSVRAFTNYGYTF	TGTGCCAGCAGCTCCGTCCGGGCCTTTACTAACTATGGCTACACCTTC	TRBV11-2	TRBJ1-2	-	many
CATSDLTAYGYTF	TGTGCCACCAGTGATTTGACCGCCTATGGCTACACCTTC	TRBV24-1	TRBJ1-2	-	few
CASSLGTVMNTEAFF	TGCGCCAGCAGCCTAGGGACGGTCATGAACACTGAAGCTTTCTTT	TRBV5-1	TRBJ1-1	-	many
CASSFTGAYGYTF	TGTGCCAGCAGTTTCACGGGGGCTTATGGCTACACCTTC	TRBV28	TRBJ1-2	-	many
CASRQGGGQMNTEAFF	TGTGCCAGCAGACAGGGAGGAGGACAGATGAACACTGAAGCTTTCTTT	TRBV6-1	TRBJ1-1	-	few
CASSILRGKTYEQYF	TGTGCCAGCAGCATTCTCAGGGGAAAAACCTACGAGCAGTACTTC	TRBV11-1	TRBJ2-7	-	many
CASSRGPWGGLSYEQYF	TGCGCCAGCAGCCGCGGGCCTTGGGGAGGGCTCTCCTACGAGCAGTACTTC	TRBV4-1	TRBJ2-7	TRBD2	few
CASSIRRGSTEAFF	TGTGCCAGCAGCATTAGACGGGGTTCCACTGAAGCTTTCTTT	TRBV7-2	TRBJ1-1	-	few
CASSPSGLNYGYTF	TGTGCCAGCAGCCCTTCAGGGCTTAACTATGGCTACACCTTC	TRBV3-1	TRBJ1-2	-	few
CASSFTAGQGFSGYEQYF	TGTGCCAGCAGTTTCACGGCGGGACAGGGGTTTTCTGGGTACGAGCAGTACTTC	TRBV28	TRBJ2-7	TRBD1	many
CASSLLDTGLNTGELFF	TGTGCCAGCAGCTTATTAGATACGGGACTGAACACCGGGGAGCTGTTTTTT	TRBV7-9	TRBJ2-2	-	few
CSARPLSSGGTDTQYF	TGCAGTGCTAGGCCCCTCAGTAGCGGAGGCACAGATACGCAGTATTTT	TRBV20-1	TRBJ2-3	-	few
CASSSLAGKSADTQYF	TGCGCCAGCAGCTCCCTAGCGGGGAAGTCAGCAGATACGCAGTATTTT	TRBV5-1	TRBJ2-3	TRBD2	-
CASSLVAGGQGEQYF	TGTGCCAGCAGTTTAGTCGCGGGAGGGCAAGGCGAGCAGTACTTC	TRBV12-3/TRBV12-4	TRBJ2-7	TRBD2	many
CASSAGGATSEQYF	TGTGCCAGCAGCGCCGGAGGGGCAACCAGCGAGCAGTACTTC	TRBV11-1	TRBJ2-7	-	many
CASSENRNQPQHF	TGTGCCAGCAGTGAAAACCGCAATCAGCCCCAGCATTTT	TRBV2	TRBJ1-5	-	many
CASSAGFGNTEAFF	TGCGCCAGCAGCGCAGGGTTCGGGAACACTGAAGCTTTCTTT	TRBV5-1	TRBJ1-1	-	-
CATTPPGRLSRWYGYTF	TGTGCCACTACTCCCCCGGGACGTCTCAGCCGATGGTATGGCTACACCTTC	TRBV6-1	TRBJ1-2	-	many
CASSLVQGRLQPQHF	TGTGCCAGCAGCTTAGTGCAGGGTAGGCTTCAGCCCCAGCATTTT	TRBV7-8	TRBJ1-5	-	many
CSGMPAGGGWETQYF	TGCAGCGGCATGCCAGCGGGAGGTGGTTGGGAGACCCAGTACTTC	TRBV29-1	TRBJ2-5	TRBD2	few
CASSQTSRYTEAFF	TGTGCCAGCAGCCAAACTAGTCGGTACACTGAAGCTTTCTTT	TRBV16	TRBJ1-1	-	-
CATRDLHSGANVLTF	TGCGCCACCCGGGACCTTCACTCTGGGGCCAACGTCCTGACTTTC	TRBV4-1	TRBJ2-6	-	-
CASREYQGSDTQYF	TGTGCCAGCAGGGAATATCAGGGGAGTGATACGCAGTATTTT	TRBV25-1	TRBJ2-3	-	-
CASSTGDGYEAFF	TGCGCCAGCAGTACGGGGGACGGATATGAAGCTTTCTTT	TRBV5-1	TRBJ1-1	-	few
CASIRTSGGDTQYF	TGTGCCAGCATCCGGACTAGCGGGGGTGATACGCAGTATTTT	TRBV2	TRBJ2-3	TRBD2	-
CASSLVSANTEAFF	TGTGCCAGCAGCTTAGTCAGTGCGAACACTGAAGCTTTCTTT	TRBV7-9	TRBJ1-1	-	-
CASSLARDSYEQYF	TGCGCCAGCAGCTTGGCGCGGGACAGTTACGAGCAGTACTTC	TRBV5-1	TRBJ2-7	-	many
CASSLVQGRRWEQYF	TGTGCCAGCAGTTTAGTACAGGGCCGGAGGTGGGAGCAGTACTTC	TRBV12-3/TRBV12-4	TRBJ2-7	-	many
CSARGPGQDSQPQHF	TGCAGTGCTAGAGGCCCGGGACAGGACTCTCAGCCCCAGCATTTT	TRBV20-1	TRBJ1-5	TRBD1	-
CSAFLLGAGYGYTF	TGCAGTGCTTTCCTGCTGGGGGCAGGCTATGGCTACACCTTC	TRBV20-1	TRBJ1-2	-	-
CAGSESRERVIYEKLFF	TGTGCCGGCAGCGAGTCAAGAGAGAGGGTTATTTATGAAAAACTGTTTTTT	TRBV7-2	TRBJ1-4	-	once
CAISDPFRTKNIQYF	TGTGCCATCAGTGACCCCTTTAGAACAAAAAACATTCAGTACTTC	TRBV10-3	TRBJ2-4	-	-
CATSRRGGNYGYTF	TGTGCCACCTCCCGGAGGGGAGGCAACTATGGCTACACCTTC	TRBV27	TRBJ1-2	-	many
CASRPRGHGYTF	TGTGCCAGCAGACCACGGGGCCATGGCTACACCTTC	TRBV28	TRBJ1-2	-	many
CASSPPGLAETDTQYF	TGTGCCAGCAGCCCTCCGGGACTAGCGGAGACAGATACGCAGTATTTT	TRBV11-1	TRBJ2-3	TRBD2	few
CASSLQGADEKLFF	TGTGCCAGCAGTTTACAGGGGGCAGATGAAAAACTGTTTTTT	TRBV28	TRBJ1-4	TRBD1	many
CSARDRGFWETQYF	TGCAGTGCTAGAGATCGGGGTTTTTGGGAGACCCAGTACTTC	TRBV20-1	TRBJ2-5	-	few
CASSSPGGGNTEAFF	TGTGCCAGCAGCTCCCCTGGGGGGGGTAATACTGAGGCTTTCTTT	TRBV13	TRBJ1-1	-	-
CASSTAGTGGVYEQYF	TGTGCCAGCAGTACCGCCGGGACTGGCGGAGTCTACGAGCAGTACTTC	TRBV28	TRBJ2-7	-	-
CASSYGDRNIQYF	TGTGCCAGCAGTTACGGGGACCGAAACATTCAGTACTTC	TRBV6-2/TRBV6-3	TRBJ2-4	-	many
CASSEDGTGSYEQYF	TGTGCCAGCAGTGAAGACGGGACAGGATCCTACGAGCAGTACTTC	TRBV6-1	TRBJ2-7	TRBD1	many
CASTLAGEAKNIQYF	TGTGCCAGCACGCTAGCGGGGGAAGCCAAAAACATTCAGTACTTC	TRBV6-1	TRBJ2-4	TRBD2	few
CASLQGAVSPLHF	TGTGCCAGCCTACAGGGGGCGGTTTCACCCCTCCACTTT	TRBV28	TRBJ1-6	TRBD1	many
CASTFYEQYF	TGTGCCAGTACTTTCTACGAGCAGTACTTC	TRBV11-2	TRBJ2-7	-	many
CASSADRDYGYTF	TGTGCCAGCAGTGCGGACAGAGACTATGGCTACACCTTC	TRBV2	TRBJ1-2	-	many
CATSDSGLAERHGELFF	TGTGCCACCAGTGATTCAGGACTAGCCGAGAGGCACGGGGAGCTGTTTTTT	TRBV24-1	TRBJ2-2	TRBD2	many
CASTGLTSPSTDTQYF	TGTGCCAGTACGGGCTTGACATCTCCTAGCACAGATACGCAGTATTTT	TRBV19	TRBJ2-3	-	-
CSVPRRGGTEAFF	TGCAGCGTTCCTAGGAGGGGAGGTACTGAAGCTTTCTTT	TRBV29-1	TRBJ1-1	-	few
CASSLDRGQTPLHF	TGTGCCAGCAGTTTAGACAGGGGGCAAACACCCCTCCACTTT	TRBV28	TRBJ1-6	TRBD1	few
CASTAGTSSSYEQYF	TGTGCCAGCACCGCTGGGACTTCCTCCTCCTACGAGCAGTACTTC	TRBV2	TRBJ2-7	-	many
CASSPGQEQPQHF	TGTGCCAGCAGCCCAGGACAGGAGCAGCCCCAGCATTTT	TRBV16	TRBJ1-5	TRBD1	many
CATAFGAGNEKLFF	TGTGCCACTGCCTTTGGGGCAGGGAATGAAAAACTGTTTTTT	TRBV10-3	TRBJ1-4	-	few
CASRSTSEPETQYF	TGTGCCAGCAGGTCGACTAGTGAGCCCGAGACCCAGTACTTC	TRBV28	TRBJ2-5	-	many
CASSYERLLSYNEQFF	TGTGCCAGCAGTTATGAGAGACTCCTCTCCTACAATGAGCAGTTCTTC	TRBV6-5	TRBJ2-1	-	-
CSARDMGHRSSGANVLTF	TGCAGTGCTAGAGATATGGGACATCGGAGCTCTGGGGCCAACGTCCTGACTTTC	TRBV20-1	TRBJ2-6	-	-